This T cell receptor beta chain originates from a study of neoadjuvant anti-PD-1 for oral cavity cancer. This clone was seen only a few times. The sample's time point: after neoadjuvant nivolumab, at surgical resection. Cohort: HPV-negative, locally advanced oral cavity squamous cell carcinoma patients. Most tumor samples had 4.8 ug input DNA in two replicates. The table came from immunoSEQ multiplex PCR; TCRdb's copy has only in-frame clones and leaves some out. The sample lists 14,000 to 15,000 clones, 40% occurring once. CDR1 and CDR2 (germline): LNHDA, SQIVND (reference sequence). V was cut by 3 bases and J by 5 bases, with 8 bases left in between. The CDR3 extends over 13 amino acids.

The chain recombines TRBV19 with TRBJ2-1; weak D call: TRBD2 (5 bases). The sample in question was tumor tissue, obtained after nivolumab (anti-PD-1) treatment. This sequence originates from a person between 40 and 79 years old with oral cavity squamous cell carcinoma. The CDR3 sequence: CASSIGLHNEQFF. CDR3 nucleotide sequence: TGTGCCAGTAGTATCGGACTGCACAATGAGCAGTTCTTC.